This T cell receptor beta chain was identified during a study of blood T cell repertoires in COVID-19. While infection was still active, Seattle patients were enrolled and then followed longitudinally. The protocol was immunoSEQ multiplex PCR, while the TCRdb copy is restricted to in-frame clones and leaves out a portion. The table lists roughly 60,000 clones, around 83% of them singletons. Inclusive of both ends, the CDR3 amounts to 14 amino acids. The V gene's germline CDR1 is MNHEY and CDR2 SVGAGI. A few counts support this clone. No DNA is shown, since the ends of the CDR3 on it are uncertain; the CDR3 is the one TCRdb lists.

Sequencing was done on a sample of peripheral blood. The TCR sequence derives from a man over 45 with COVID-19, enrolled during active disease. The chain joins TRBV6-5 to TRBJ2-1; TRBD2 is taken as the D call from the table, unchecked against the DNA. The CDR3 loop reads CASSSSTVAGEQFF.